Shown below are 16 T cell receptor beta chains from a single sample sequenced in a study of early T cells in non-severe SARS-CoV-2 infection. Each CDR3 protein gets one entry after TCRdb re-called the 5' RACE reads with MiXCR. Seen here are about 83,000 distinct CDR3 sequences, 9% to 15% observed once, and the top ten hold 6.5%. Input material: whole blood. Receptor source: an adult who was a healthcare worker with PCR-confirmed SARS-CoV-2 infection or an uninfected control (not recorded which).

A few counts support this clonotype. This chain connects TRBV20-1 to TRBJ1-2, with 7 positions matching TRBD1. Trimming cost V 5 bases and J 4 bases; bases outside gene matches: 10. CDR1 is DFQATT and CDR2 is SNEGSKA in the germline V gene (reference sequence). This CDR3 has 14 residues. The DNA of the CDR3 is TGCAGTGCTTGGGGCGAGGGGGCGACCTATGGCTACACCTTC. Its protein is CSAWGEGATYGYTF.

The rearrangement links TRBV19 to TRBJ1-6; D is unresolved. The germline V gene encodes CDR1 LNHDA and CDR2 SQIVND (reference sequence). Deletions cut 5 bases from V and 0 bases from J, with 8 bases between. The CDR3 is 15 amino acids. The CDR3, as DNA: TGTGCCAGTAGTGAGTCGAGCTCCTATAATTCACCCCTCCACTTT. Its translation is CASSESSSYNSPLHF.

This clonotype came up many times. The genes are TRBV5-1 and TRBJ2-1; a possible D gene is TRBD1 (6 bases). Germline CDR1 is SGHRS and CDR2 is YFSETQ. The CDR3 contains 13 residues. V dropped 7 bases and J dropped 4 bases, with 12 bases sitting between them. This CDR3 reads CASRTDFYNEQFF. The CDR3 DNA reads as TGCGCCAGCCGGACAGACTTTTACAATGAGCAGTTCTTC.

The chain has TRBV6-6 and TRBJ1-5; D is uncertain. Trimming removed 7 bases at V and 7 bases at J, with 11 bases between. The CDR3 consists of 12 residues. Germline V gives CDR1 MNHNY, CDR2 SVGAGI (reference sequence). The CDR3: CASTQASQPQHF. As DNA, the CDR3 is TGTGCCAGCACCCAGGCTAGCCAGCCCCAGCATTTT.

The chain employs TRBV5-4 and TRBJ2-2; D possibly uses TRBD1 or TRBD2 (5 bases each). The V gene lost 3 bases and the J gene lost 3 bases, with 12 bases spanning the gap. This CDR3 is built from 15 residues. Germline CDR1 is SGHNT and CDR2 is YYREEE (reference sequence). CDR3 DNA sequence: TGTGCCAGCAGCTGGGGGTACAGAGACACCGGGGAGCTGTTTTTT. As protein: CASSWGYRDTGELFF.

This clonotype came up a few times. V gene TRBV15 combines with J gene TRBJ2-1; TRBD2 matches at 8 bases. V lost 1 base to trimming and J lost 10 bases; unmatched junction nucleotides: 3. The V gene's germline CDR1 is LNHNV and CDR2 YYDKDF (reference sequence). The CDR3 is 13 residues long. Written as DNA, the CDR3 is TGTGCCACCAGCAGAGGGCCTAGCGGGGAGCAGTTCTTC. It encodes CATSRGPSGEQFF.

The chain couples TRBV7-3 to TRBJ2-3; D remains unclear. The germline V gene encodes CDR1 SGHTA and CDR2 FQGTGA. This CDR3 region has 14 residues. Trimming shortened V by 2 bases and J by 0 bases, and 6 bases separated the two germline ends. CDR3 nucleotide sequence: TGTGCCAGCAGCTTATGGGCTAGCACAGATACGCAGTATTTT. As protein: CASSLWASTDTQYF. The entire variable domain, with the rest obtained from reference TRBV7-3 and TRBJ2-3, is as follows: GAGVSQTPSNKVTEKGKYVELRCDPISGHTALYWYRQSLGQGPEFLIYFQGTGAADDSGLPNDRFFAVRPEGSVSTLKIQRTERGDSAVYLCASSLWASTDTQYFGPGTRLTVL.

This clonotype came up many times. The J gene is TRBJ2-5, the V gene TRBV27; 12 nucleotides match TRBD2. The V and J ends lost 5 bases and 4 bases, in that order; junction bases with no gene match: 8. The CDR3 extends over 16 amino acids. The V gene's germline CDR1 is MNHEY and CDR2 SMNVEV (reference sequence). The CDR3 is CASSPLAGGPLETQYF. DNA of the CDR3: TGTGCCAGCAGTCCTCTAGCGGGAGGGCCATTAGAGACCCAGTACTTC.

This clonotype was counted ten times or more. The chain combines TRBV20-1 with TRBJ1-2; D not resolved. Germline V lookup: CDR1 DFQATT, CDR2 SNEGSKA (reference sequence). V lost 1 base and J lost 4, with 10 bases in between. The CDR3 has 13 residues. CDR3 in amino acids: CSARGPLGYGYTF. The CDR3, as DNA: TGCAGTGCTAGAGGACCGCTGGGCTATGGCTACACCTTC.

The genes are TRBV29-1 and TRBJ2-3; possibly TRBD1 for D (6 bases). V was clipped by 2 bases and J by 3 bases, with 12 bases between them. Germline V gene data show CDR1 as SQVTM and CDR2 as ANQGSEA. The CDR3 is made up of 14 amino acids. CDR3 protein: CSVESYRETDTQYF. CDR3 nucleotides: TGCAGCGTTGAATCGTACAGGGAGACAGATACGCAGTATTTT.

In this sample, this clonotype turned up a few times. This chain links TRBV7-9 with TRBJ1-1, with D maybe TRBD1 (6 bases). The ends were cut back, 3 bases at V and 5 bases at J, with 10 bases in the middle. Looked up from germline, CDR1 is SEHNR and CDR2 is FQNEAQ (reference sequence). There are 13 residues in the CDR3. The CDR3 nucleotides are TGTGCCAGCAGCTTTCAGGGGAGGACTGAAGCTTTCTTT. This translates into CASSFQGRTEAFF.

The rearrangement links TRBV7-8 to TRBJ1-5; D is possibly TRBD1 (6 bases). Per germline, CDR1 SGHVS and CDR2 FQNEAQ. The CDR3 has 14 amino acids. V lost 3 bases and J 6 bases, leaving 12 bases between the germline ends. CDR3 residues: CASSLQGPAQPQHF. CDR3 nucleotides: TGTGCCAGCAGCTTGCAGGGGCCCGCTCAGCCCCAGCATTTT.

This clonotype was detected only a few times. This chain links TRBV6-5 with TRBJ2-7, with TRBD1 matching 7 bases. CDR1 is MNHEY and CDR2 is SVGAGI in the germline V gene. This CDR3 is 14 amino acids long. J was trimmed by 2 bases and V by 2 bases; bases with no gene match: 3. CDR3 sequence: CASSYQQGTYEQYF. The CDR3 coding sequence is TGTGCCAGCAGTTACCAACAGGGGACCTACGAGCAGTACTTC.

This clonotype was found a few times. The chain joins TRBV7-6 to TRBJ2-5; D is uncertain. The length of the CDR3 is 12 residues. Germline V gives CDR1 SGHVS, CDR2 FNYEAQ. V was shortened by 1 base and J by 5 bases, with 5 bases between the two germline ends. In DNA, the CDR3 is TGTGCCAGCAGCTTAGACGTGGAGACCCAGTACTTC. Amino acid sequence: CASSLDVETQYF. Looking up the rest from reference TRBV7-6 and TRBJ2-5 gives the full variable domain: GAGVSQSPRYKVTKRGQDVALRCDPISGHVSLYWYRQALGQGPEFLTYFNYEAQQDKSGLPNDRFSAERPEGSISTLTIQRTEQRDSAMYRCASSLDVETQYFGPGTRLLVL.

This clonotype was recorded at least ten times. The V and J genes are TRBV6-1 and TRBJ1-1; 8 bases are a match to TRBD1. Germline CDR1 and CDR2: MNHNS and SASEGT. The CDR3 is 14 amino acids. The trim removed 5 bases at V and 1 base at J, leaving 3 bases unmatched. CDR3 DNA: TGTGCCAGCAGTTTTACAGGGGGGAACACTGAAGCTTTCTTT. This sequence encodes CASSFTGGNTEAFF.

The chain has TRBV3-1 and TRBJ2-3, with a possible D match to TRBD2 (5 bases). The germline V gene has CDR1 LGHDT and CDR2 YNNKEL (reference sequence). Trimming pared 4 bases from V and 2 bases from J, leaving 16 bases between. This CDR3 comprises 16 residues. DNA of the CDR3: TGTGCCAGCAGCCCCCGAGCGGACGGCCTCACAGATACGCAGTATTTT. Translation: CASSPRADGLTDTQYF.